A single sample gave rise to the 15 T cell receptor beta chains below, sequenced in a study of T-cell reconstitution after alpha-beta-depleted transplantation in children. Unique molecular identifiers were used to barcode this TCRbeta library. One entry per CDR3 protein, called by TCRdb with MiXCR from the PCR reads. Of approximately 98,000 distinct CDR3 sequences listed, approximately 6% are singletons. Specimen: PBMCs, mostly from graft donor cells, collected 360 days after TCRalphabeta/CD19-depleted stem cell transplant. These receptor sequences come from a male patient aged 2 to 9 who had a stem cell transplant for acute lymphoblastic leukemia, so the T cells may come from the graft donor.

This clonotype was observed at least ten times. The rearrangement joins TRBV9 to TRBJ2-7, with unresolved D. V lost 4 bases to trimming and J lost 0 bases, with 5 bases between them. There are 12 residues in the CDR3. Germline lookup yields CDR1 SGDLS and CDR2 YYNGEE. The CDR3 loop is CASSPPSYEQYF. The CDR3 bases are TGTGCCAGCAGCCCCCCCTCCTACGAGCAGTACTTC.

This clonotype was counted only a few times. The J gene is TRBJ2-3, the V gene TRBV5-6; 7 bases align to TRBD2. The length of the CDR3 is 15 residues. From germline, CDR1 is SGHDT and CDR2 YYEEEE. Trimming removed 1 base from V and 5 bases from J; junction bases left unmatched: 7. In nucleotides, the CDR3 is TGTGCCAGCAGCTTGTTAGCGTGGGGGGGAGATACGCAGTATTTT. Translation: CASSLLAWGGDTQYF. Drawing the rest from reference TRBV5-6 and TRBJ2-3, the complete variable domain is DAGVTQSPTHLIKTRGQQVTLRCSPKSGHDTVSWYQQALGQGPQFIFQYYEEEERQRGNFPDRFSGHQFPNYSSELNVNALLLGDSALYLCASSLLAWGGDTQYFGPGTRLTVL.

The chain combines TRBV28 with TRBJ2-5, with a possible D match to TRBD2 (7 bases). The germline CDR1 and CDR2 sequences are MDHEN and SYDVKM. This CDR3 has 15 residues. V lost 3 bases and J lost 4, with 15 bases in between. Here the CDR3 DNA reads TGTGCCAGCAGTTTGGGAGGGGGGGTCGGAGAGACCCAGTACTTC. This gives the protein CASSLGGGVGETQYF.

The table lists this clonotype with many counts. This chain uses TRBV28 with TRBJ2-7, with unresolved D. The germline CDR1 and CDR2 sequences are MDHEN and SYDVKM. This CDR3 has 12 residues. With 3 bases removed from V and 5 bases from J, the gap between germline ends came to 8 bases. CDR3 nucleotides: TGTGCCAGCAGTTTGGTCTACGACGAGCAGTACTTC. Amino acids: CASSLVYDEQYF.

The chain is built from TRBV19 and TRBJ2-1; 16 bases are a match to TRBD2. The CDR3 covers 18 residues. Trimming cost V 2 bases and J 5 bases; bases outside gene matches: 6. The germline gives CDR1 LNHDA, CDR2 SQIVND (reference sequence). This CDR3 is CASSIRGTSGRAHNEQFF. Written as DNA, the CDR3 is TGTGCCAGTAGTATACGTGGGACTAGCGGGAGGGCCCACAATGAGCAGTTCTTC.

This chain joins TRBV6-5 and TRBJ1-2; 10 bases agree with TRBD1. The CDR3 is 16 amino acids. CDR1 and CDR2 (germline): MNHEY, SVGAGI. Unmatched junction bases numbered 11, after V lost 2 bases and J lost 8 bases. CDR3 in amino acids: CASSYGRDRGPFGYTF. The CDR3 nucleotides read TGTGCCAGCAGTTACGGCCGCGACAGGGGGCCCTTCGGCTACACCTTC.

The V and J genes are TRBV7-9 and TRBJ1-1; D might be TRBD1 (6 bases). The CDR3 spans 13 residues. The V end lost 1 base, the J end lost 6 bases, and 9 bases lay between the germline ends. Germline CDR1 reads SEHNR; CDR2 reads FQNEAQ (reference sequence). This CDR3 is CASSLDGGSEAFF. CDR3 sequence (DNA): TGTGCCAGCAGCTTAGATGGGGGCTCTGAAGCTTTCTTT.

This clonotype was seen many times. The chain uses TRBV27 and TRBJ2-5, with D possibly being TRBD1 or TRBD2 (5 bases each). There are 14 residues in the CDR3. Trimming removed 5 bases at V and 0 bases at J, with 10 bases between. From germline, CDR1 is MNHEY and CDR2 SMNVEV (reference sequence). DNA of the CDR3: TGTGCCAGCAGTCCGGGGCCGTACCAAGAGACCCAGTACTTC. Its protein is CASSPGPYQETQYF.

This clonotype was observed at least ten times. The chain's CDR3 is CAISESGTGIYNEQFF. For the CDR3, the DNA is TGTGCCATCAGTGAGTCGGGGACAGGGATTTACAATGAGCAGTTCTTC. V usage is TRBV10-3 and J usage is TRBJ2-1; 9 positions match TRBD1. The CDR3 is 16 residues long. The V gene end was trimmed by 0 bases and the J gene end by 4 bases; junction bases not matched to a gene: 4. Germline V gives CDR1 ENHRY, CDR2 SYGVKD.

As concerns this clonotype: A much larger clone differs by one base, so this may be a read error. The chain couples TRBV6-1 to TRBJ2-5, with 8 nucleotides matching TRBD2. The CDR3 has 14 amino acids. The ends lost 6 bases at V and 7 bases at J; junction bases unmatched: 10. CDR1 and CDR2 from the germline V gene are MNHNS and SASEGT. The CDR3 is CASSLGTRKATQYF. CDR3 DNA: TGTGCCAGCAGCCTCGGGACTAGGAAAGCGACCCAGTACTTC.

This clonotype was recorded at least ten times. As DNA, the CDR3 is TGTGCCAGCAGCTTAGCCGGGCGATTCGATTATGGCTACACCTTC. As protein: CASSLAGRFDYGYTF. The genes are TRBV7-2 and TRBJ1-2; D remains unclear. Per germline, CDR1 SGHTA and CDR2 FQGNSA. Trimming shortened V by 0 bases and J by 5 bases, and 13 bases separated the two germline ends. This CDR3 spans 15 amino acids.

This clonotype has at least ten counts. This chain joins TRBV7-9 and TRBJ2-7; D uncertain. Trimming left V 4 bases short and J 1 base short, with 23 bases between. The germline CDR1 and CDR2 sequences are SEHNR and FQNEAQ (reference sequence). The CDR3 loop spans 18 amino acids. Here the CDR3 reads CASSSKAPPGDGSYEQYF. In DNA form, the CDR3 reads TGTGCCAGCAGCTCGAAAGCGCCACCGGGTGACGGTTCCTACGAGCAGTACTTC.

Many counts were recorded for this clonotype. The rearrangement joins TRBV4-3 to TRBJ1-4; D not resolved. CDR3 length: 16 residues. The germline V and J ends were trimmed by 0 bases and 6 bases, with 14 bases remaining between them. CDR1 is LGHNA and CDR2 is YSLEER in the germline V gene. In nucleotides, the CDR3 is TGCGCCAGCAGCCAAGATCCGGTCACAGACGATGAAAAACTGTTTTTT. Translation: CASSQDPVTDDEKLFF.

The table lists this clonotype with many counts. This CDR3 reads CASKWGDRSYEQYF. For the CDR3, the DNA is TGTGCCAGCAAATGGGGAGACCGCTCCTACGAGCAGTACTTC. V usage is TRBV27 and J usage is TRBJ2-7, with D perhaps matching TRBD2 (5 bases). There are 14 residues in the CDR3. Between the trimmed V and J ends, which lost 7 bases and 0 bases, there was a span of 13 bases. CDR1 is MNHEY, CDR2 SMNVEV, per germline (reference sequence).

This clonotype was observed once. The chain uses TRBV19 and TRBJ2-2; TRBD1 matches at 8 bases. The CDR3 covers 16 residues. With V trimmed by 5 bases and J by 1 base, 6 bases remained unmatched. Germline V CDR1 and CDR2: LNHDA, SQIVND (reference sequence). CDR3 sequence: CASSSRTGLNTGELFF. The DNA of the CDR3 is TGTGCCAGTAGTTCAAGGACAGGGCTGAACACCGGGGAGCTGTTTTTT.